This T cell receptor beta chain appears in the sequencing data of a study of blood T cell repertoires in COVID-19. Study in general: Collection of acute and convalescent COVID-19 samples took place in the United States, Italy and Spain.

J was trimmed by 2 bases and V by 4 bases; bases with no gene match: 4. Germline lookup yields CDR1 SGHRS and CDR2 YFSETQ. The CDR3 consists of 14 residues. TCRdb keeps only in-frame clones here, not all; method: immunoSEQ multiplex PCR. The sample carries about 300,000 clones, roughly 82% recorded once. The receptor was derived from a woman aged 45 to 65 with acute or convalescent COVID-19. Source material: peripheral blood. This chain joins TRBV5-1 and TRBJ1-1, with 8 nucleotides matching TRBD1. The CDR3, as DNA: TGCGCCAGCAGCCGGGGACAGGTAAACACTGAAGCTTTCTTT. This gives the protein CASSRGQVNTEAFF.